The clone carrying this TCR beta chain has a single count. Original handling: Scientists estimated how many nucleated cells there were by amplifying reference gene primers. Clones were read by immunoSEQ multiplex PCR, and TCRdb kept only the in-frame ones, dropping some. V, J and clone size are those of that table, while D and trimming were read from the DNA. The sample carries around 62,000 clones, approximately 88% recorded once. V lost 8 bases and J 0 bases, leaving 16 bases between the germline ends. This CDR3 spans 15 amino acids. Germline V lookup: CDR1 LNHNV, CDR2 YYDKDF (reference sequence). This record belongs to a study of blood T cell repertoires in COVID-19.

J is TRBJ1-1 and V is TRBV15; D might be TRBD1 (6 bases). The sample taken for sequencing was peripheral blood. This clonotype was obtained from a human donor in a cohort sampled during active COVID-19. The CDR3 loop reads CATAKPGHLNTEAFF. The CDR3 DNA is TGTGCCACCGCTAAACCGGGACACCTGAACACTGAAGCTTTCTTT. Full variable domain (rest looked up from reference TRBV15 and TRBJ1-1): DAMVIQNPRYQVTQFGKPVTLSCSQTLNHNVMYWYQQKSSQAPKLLFHYYDKDFNNEADTPDNFQSRRPNTSFCFLDIRSPGLGDTAMYLCATAKPGHLNTEAFFGQGTRLTVV.